This passage covers 8 T cell receptor beta chains from one sample sequenced in a study of shared clonotypes between healthy human individuals. Assay used: immunoSEQ multiplex PCR; TCRdb lists only in-frame clones, some missing. Of fewer than 850,000 clones in the sample, 90% were seen once. The sequenced material came from memory CD8+ T cells from PBMCs. Regarding subset: CD45RO+ cells pooled with CCR7-negative TemRA cells. These receptors were collected from a man between 18 and 35 years old in good health. Some clones in this sample may be carry-over from other donors' samples.

The rearrangement uses TRBV6-5 and TRBJ2-7, with D uncertain. The V end was cut by 0 bases, the J end by 0 bases, with 9 bases between. This CDR3 region has 15 residues. Germline V gene data show CDR1 as MNHEY and CDR2 as SVGAGI. The CDR3 is CASSYSTQSSYEQYF. In DNA form, the CDR3 reads TGTGCCAGCAGTTACTCGACGCAGAGCTCCTACGAGCAGTACTTC.

The J gene is TRBJ2-5, the V gene TRBV27; TRBD1 agrees at 8 bases. The CDR3 extends over 16 amino acids. Germline trimming cut 10 bases from V and 4 bases from J; bases unmatched to any gene: 17. CDR1 MNHEY and CDR2 SMNVEV come from the germline V gene (reference sequence). CDR3 loop: CATRTGSGLIRETQYF. CDR3 nucleotides: TGTGCCACCCGGACAGGGAGTGGCCTTATAAGAGAGACCCAGTACTTC.

This chain uses TRBV28 with TRBJ1-5; 12 bases align to TRBD1. V lost 5 bases to trimming and J lost 4 bases; unmatched junction nucleotides: 6. CDR3 length: 16 amino acids. Germline V gene data show CDR1 as MDHEN and CDR2 as SYDVKM. This CDR3 is CASSIPGQGANQPQHF. In DNA form, the CDR3 reads TGTGCCAGCAGTATTCCGGGACAGGGGGCTAATCAGCCCCAGCATTTT.

The V gene is TRBV28, the J gene TRBJ2-3, with TRBD2 identical over 7 bases. The CDR3 has 17 residues. J lost 2 bases, V lost 8 bases, and 16 bases had no gene match. From germline, CDR1 is MDHEN and CDR2 SYDVKM. The CDR3 DNA reads TGTGCCAGCGTGTCCCCTACCGGGAGGCAACTCACAGATACGCAGTATTTT. Its translation is CASVSPTGRQLTDTQYF.

The gene calls are TRBV4-1 and TRBJ1-1, with unresolved D. Germline V gene sequence: CDR1 MGHRA, CDR2 YSYEKL. V lost 6 bases and J 3 bases, leaving 11 bases between the germline ends. The CDR3 sequence is 13 residues long. DNA of the CDR3: TGCGCCAGCAGGCATTCGGGGTACACTGAAGCTTTCTTT. Its translation is CASRHSGYTEAFF.

The J gene is TRBJ2-7, the V gene TRBV28, with 10 bases lining up with TRBD2. V lost 2 bases to trimming and J lost 7 bases; unmatched junction nucleotides: 8. This CDR3 spans 15 amino acids. The germline V gene has CDR1 MDHEN and CDR2 SYDVKM. CDR3 in amino acids: CASSLRGGTSEEQYF. The DNA for the CDR3 is TGTGCCAGCAGTTTAAGGGGGGGGACTAGCGAGGAGCAGTACTTC.

This chain uses TRBV28 with TRBJ1-4; 9 bases line up with TRBD1. V lost 7 bases and J lost 5; bases outside the gene matches: 17. Germline V CDR1 and CDR2: MDHEN, SYDVKM. CDR3 size: 18 residues. The CDR3 region is CASIRQGVFYGRNEKLFF. The CDR3 DNA sequence: TGTGCCAGCATCAGACAGGGGGTATTTTACGGTCGGAATGAAAAACTGTTTTTT. Full variable domain (remainder filled in from reference TRBV28 and TRBJ1-4): DVKVTQSSRYLVKRTGEKVFLECVQDMDHENMFWYRQDPGLGLRLIYFSYDVKMKEKGDIPEGYSVSREKKERFSLILESASTNQTSMYLCASIRQGVFYGRNEKLFFGSGTQLSVL.

The CDR3 loop is CASSVGQKGEQYF. DNA of the CDR3: TGTGCCAGCAGCGTGGGACAGAAAGGGGAGCAGTACTTC. This chain links TRBV9 with TRBJ2-7; 7 bases line up with TRBD1. The germline V gene encodes CDR1 SGDLS and CDR2 YYNGEE. The CDR3 is 13 amino acids. V dropped 2 bases and J dropped 7; count of bases not matched to a gene: 6.